The rows below give T cell receptor beta chains drawn from one sample of a study of blood T cell repertoires in COVID-19. Repertoires were generated with immunoSEQ multiplex PCR, while TCRdb's copy carries only in-frame clones and drops some. The sample shows about 140,000 clones, approximately 80% of them seen only once. The material sequenced was peripheral blood. These receptors were obtained from a human donor in a cohort sampled during active COVID-19. CDR3s include the opening cysteine and the closing phenylalanine or tryptophan. The D gene is left open where the match is weak. The size field is filled for only some rows; it gives once, few, many or a size class.

>few|.|TRBJ1-2|TRBV15
TGTGCCACCAGCAATCCTTCGGGAGGGTATGGCTACACCTTC
CATSNPSGGYGYTF
>.|TRBD2|TRBJ2-2|TRBV2
TGTGCCAGCAGTGTTAGCGGGAGGCCCGGGGAGCTGTTTTTT
CASSVSGRPGELFF
>.|TRBD1|TRBJ2-7|TRBV5-4
TGTGCCAGCAGCACAGGACAGGGGGCCGAGCAGTACTTC
CASSTGQGAEQYF
>few|.|TRBJ1-5|TRBV5-6
TGTGCCAGCAGCTTGTTTGATAGAGAAAAGAGGCAGCCCCAGCATTTT
CASSLFDREKRQPQHF
>.|TRBD2|TRBJ2-3|TRBV19
TGTGCCAGTAGTACGACTAGCGGGAACACAGATACGCAGTATTTT
CASSTTSGNTDTQYF
>few|.|TRBJ1-3|TRBV5-1
TGCGCCAGCAGCTTCGCGTTAGCTGGAAACACCATATATTTT
CASSFALAGNTIYF
>.|.|TRBJ1-2|TRBV12-2
TGTGCAAGTCGCCATGATACAGGGGGCGGTGGCTACACCTTC
CASRHDTGGGGYTF
>.|TRBD2|TRBJ2-7|TRBV6-5
TGTGCCAGCACCGAACGTCGGGGGGGGCCCAAGTACTTC
CASTERRGGPKYF
>.|TRBD1|TRBJ1-2|TRBV7-3
TGTGCCAGCAGTCTAGGGGGACAGGGCTCTCCTTGGGGATATGGCTACACCTTC
CASSLGGQGSPWGYGYTF
>.|TRBD2|TRBJ2-2|TRBV11-1
TGTGCCAGCAGCTTAAGGGAGGGCGGGGAGCTGTTTTTT
CASSLREGGELFF
>.|.|TRBJ1-1|TRBV18
TGTGCCAGCTCACCGGTGGATGGCAGGGACACTGAAGCTTTCTTT
CASSPVDGRDTEAFF
>.|TRBD1|TRBJ1-5|TRBV11-2
TGTGCCAGCAGCCGCGGGACAGATAGGGGGGCTCAGCCCCAGCATTTT
CASSRGTDRGAQPQHF
>once|.|TRBJ1-4|TRBV21-1
TGTGCCAGCAGCAAAACTCAAAGCGGGGCTCCTAATGAAAAACTGTTTTTT
CASSKTQSGAPNEKLFF
>once|TRBD1|TRBJ1-2|TRBV7-9
TGTGCCAGCAGCGGGACAGGGGACGGCTACACCTTC
CASSGTGDGYTF
>once|.|TRBJ1-1|TRBV30
TGTGCCTGGAGCAGAGGTCCTAGGGGCACTGAAGCTTTCTTT
CAWSRGPRGTEAFF
>.|TRBD1|TRBJ2-5|TRBV5-1
TGCGCCAGCAGCGCCAGGGACAGGGGCCAAGAGACCCAGTACTTC
CASSARDRGQETQYF
>.|TRBD1|TRBJ1-5|TRBV4-3
TGCGCCAGCAGCCAAAGGACAGGGAATCAGCCCCAGCATTTT
CASSQRTGNQPQHF
>few|.|TRBJ1-1|TRBV18
TGTGCCAGCTCAGAAAGGGGCACTGAAGCTTTCTTT
CASSERGTEAFF
>.|TRBD2|TRBJ2-5|TRBV19
TGTGCCAGCAGTTGGGTAGCGGGGAGGGAGGAGACCCAGTACTTC
CASSWVAGREETQYF
>.|.|TRBJ1-1|TRBV11-1
TGTGCCAGCAGCTTTGGGCCGAACACTGAAGCTTTCTTT
CASSFGPNTEAFF
>.|.|TRBJ2-1|TRBV30
TGTGCCTGGAGTGTTCAAGAGCAGTTCTTC
CAWSVQEQFF
>.|.|TRBJ2-1|TRBV19
TGTGCCAGTAGTCCTAGCCGCTACAATGAGCAGTTCTTC
CASSPSRYNEQFF